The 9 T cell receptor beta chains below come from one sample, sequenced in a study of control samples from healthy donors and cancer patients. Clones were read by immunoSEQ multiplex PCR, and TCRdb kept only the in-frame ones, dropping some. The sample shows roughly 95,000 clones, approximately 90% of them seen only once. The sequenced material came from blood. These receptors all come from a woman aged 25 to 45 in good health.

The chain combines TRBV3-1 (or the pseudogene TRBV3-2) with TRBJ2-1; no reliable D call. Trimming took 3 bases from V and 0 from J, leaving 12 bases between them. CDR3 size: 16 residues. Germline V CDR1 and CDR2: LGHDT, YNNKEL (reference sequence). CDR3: CASSHYALSSYNEQFF. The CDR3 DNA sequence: TGTGCCAGCAGCCACTATGCGCTTAGCTCCTACAATGAGCAGTTCTTC.

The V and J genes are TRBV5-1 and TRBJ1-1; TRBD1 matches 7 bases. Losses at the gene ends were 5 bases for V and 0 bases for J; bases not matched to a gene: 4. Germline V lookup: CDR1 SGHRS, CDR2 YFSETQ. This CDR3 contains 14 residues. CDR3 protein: CASRITGVNTEAFF. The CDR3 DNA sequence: TGCGCCAGCAGAATAACAGGGGTGAACACTGAAGCTTTCTTT.

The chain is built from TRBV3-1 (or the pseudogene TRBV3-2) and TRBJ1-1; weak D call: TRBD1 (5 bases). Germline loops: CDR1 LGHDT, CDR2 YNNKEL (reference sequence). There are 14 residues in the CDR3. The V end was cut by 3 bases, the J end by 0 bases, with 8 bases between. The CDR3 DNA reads TGTGCCAGCAGCCATGACAGCATGAACACTGAAGCTTTCTTT. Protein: CASSHDSMNTEAFF.

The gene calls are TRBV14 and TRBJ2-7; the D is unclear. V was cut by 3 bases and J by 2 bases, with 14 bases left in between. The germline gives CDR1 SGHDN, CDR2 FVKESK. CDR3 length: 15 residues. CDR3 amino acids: CASSHAEPKTYEQYF. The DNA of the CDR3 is TGTGCCAGCAGCCATGCTGAGCCAAAGACCTACGAGCAGTACTTC.

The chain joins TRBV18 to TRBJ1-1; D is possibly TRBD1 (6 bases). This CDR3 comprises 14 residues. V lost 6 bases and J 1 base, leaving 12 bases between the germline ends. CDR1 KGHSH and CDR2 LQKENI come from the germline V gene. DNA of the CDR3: TGTGCCAGCTCGAAGGACAGATCGAACACTGAAGCTTTCTTT. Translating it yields CASSKDRSNTEAFF.

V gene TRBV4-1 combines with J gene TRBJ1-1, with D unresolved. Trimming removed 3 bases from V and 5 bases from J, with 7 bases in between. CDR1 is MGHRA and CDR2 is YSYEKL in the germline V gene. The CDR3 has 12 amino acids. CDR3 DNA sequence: TGCGCCAGCAGCCAGGTGGGAACTGAAGCTTTCTTT. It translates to CASSQVGTEAFF.

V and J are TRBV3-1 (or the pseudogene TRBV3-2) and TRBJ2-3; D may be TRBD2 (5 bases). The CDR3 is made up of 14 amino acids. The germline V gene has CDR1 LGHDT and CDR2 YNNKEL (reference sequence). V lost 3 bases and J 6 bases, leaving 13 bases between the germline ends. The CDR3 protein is CASSQRVSGDTQYF. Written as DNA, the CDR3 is TGTGCCAGCAGCCAGAGGGTGAGTGGTGATACGCAGTATTTT.

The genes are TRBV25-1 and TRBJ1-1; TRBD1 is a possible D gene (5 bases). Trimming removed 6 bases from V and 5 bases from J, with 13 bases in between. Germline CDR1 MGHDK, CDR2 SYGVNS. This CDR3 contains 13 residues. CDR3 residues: CASSRTPLTEAFF. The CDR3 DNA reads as TGTGCCAGCAGCAGGACACCCCTTACTGAAGCTTTCTTT.

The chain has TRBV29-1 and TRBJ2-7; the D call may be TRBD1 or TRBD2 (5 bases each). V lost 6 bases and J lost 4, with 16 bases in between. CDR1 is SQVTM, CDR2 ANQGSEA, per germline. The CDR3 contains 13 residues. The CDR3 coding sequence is TGCAGCGTGGCCCCCGGGACCCCGTACGAGCAGTACTTC. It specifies CSVAPGTPYEQYF.